These 31 T cell receptor beta chains were sequenced from one sample in a study of shared clonotypes between healthy human individuals. TCRdb keeps only in-frame clones here, not all; method: immunoSEQ multiplex PCR. This table holds 2.3 million or so clones, 90% to 95% found once. The sequenced material came from naive CD4+ T cells from PBMCs. The subset: CD45RA+ positively selected. The receptors shown here come from a man aged 18 to 29 in good health. Some clones in this sample may be carry-over from other donors' samples.

J is TRBJ2-7 and V is TRBV27; 9 bases map to TRBD2. The V segment lost 2 bases and the J segment 3 bases; nucleotides outside the gene matches: 2. Looked up from germline, CDR1 is MNHEY and CDR2 is SMNVEV (reference sequence). The CDR3 is made up of 14 amino acids. This CDR3 is CASSLVAGVYEQYF. The CDR3, as DNA: TGTGCCAGCAGTTTAGTAGCGGGAGTCTACGAGCAGTACTTC.

J is TRBJ1-1 and V is TRBV14; 9 bases are shared with TRBD1. This CDR3 has 17 residues. The V and J ends lost 4 bases and 0 bases, in that order; junction bases with no gene match: 9. Germline values: CDR1 SGHDN, CDR2 FVKESK. The CDR3, as DNA: TGTGCCAGCAGCCCAAAAGGGACAGGGCCTATGAACACTGAAGCTTTCTTT. Encoded protein: CASSPKGTGPMNTEAFF.

About this clone itself: This sample also contains other DNA sequences that code for the same CDR3. The V call is TRBV2, the J call TRBJ1-3; D perhaps matches TRBD1 (5 bases). CDR3 length: 15 residues. Per germline, CDR1 SNHLY and CDR2 FYNNEI. The V end lost 2 bases, the J end lost 0 bases, and 8 bases lay between the germline ends. CDR3 bases: TGTGCCAGCAGTGAATCGGGGGGCTCTGGAAACACCATATATTTT. Residues: CASSESGGSGNTIYF. The variable domain in full, completed from reference TRBV2 and TRBJ1-3, reads EPEVTQTPSHQVTQMGQEVILRCVPISNHLYFYWYRQILGQKVEFLVSFYNNEISEKSEIFDDQFSVERPDGSNFTLKIRSTKLEDSAMYFCASSESGGSGNTIYFGEGSWLTVV.

The CDR3 DNA reads as TGCGCCAGCAGCACGACCGGGACAGGGTTATCTCCCCTCCACTTT. This encodes CASSTTGTGLSPLHF. The chain combines TRBV5-1 with TRBJ1-6; 9 bases fit TRBD1. This CDR3 contains 15 residues. V gave up 4 bases and J gave up 13 bases; unmatched junction bases: 12. Germline V gene lookup returns CDR1 SGHRS and CDR2 YFSETQ.

The V call is TRBV28, the J call TRBJ1-5, with D unclear. CDR1 and CDR2 from the germline V gene are MDHEN and SYDVKM. V was trimmed by 8 bases and J by 6 bases, leaving 23 bases between them. The CDR3 is made up of 16 amino acids. This chain's CDR3 is CASGLNGIPGGQPQHF. The CDR3 coding sequence is TGTGCCAGCGGCCTTAACGGGATCCCTGGCGGTCAGCCCCAGCATTTT.

The rearrangement links TRBV5-1 to TRBJ2-7; D tentatively reads TRBD1 or TRBD2 (6 bases each). Trimming removed 1 base from V and 7 bases from J, with 12 bases in between. The CDR3 length is 13 residues. Germline V lookup: CDR1 SGHRS, CDR2 YFSETQ. As DNA, the CDR3 is TGCGCCAGCAGCTTGACGGGGGCCGGGGAGCAGTACTTC. The encoded protein is CASSLTGAGEQYF.

This chain connects TRBV29-1 to TRBJ1-4; D not resolved. The ends were cut back, 3 bases at V and 7 bases at J, with 15 bases in the middle. Per germline, CDR1 SQVTM and CDR2 ANQGSEA. The CDR3 has 14 residues. The CDR3 loop is CSVDPHKDGEKLFF. CDR3 coding DNA: TGCAGCGTTGACCCCCACAAGGATGGTGAAAAACTGTTTTTT.

This chain's CDR3 is CASSPYRARELFF. DNA for the CDR3: TGTGCCAGCAGCCCTTATCGGGCCAGGGAGCTGTTTTTT. The V call is TRBV9, the J call TRBJ2-2; D remains unclear. The V gene lost 4 bases and the J gene lost 9 bases, with 13 bases spanning the gap. Germline V gene lookup returns CDR1 SGDLS and CDR2 YYNGEE. This CDR3 contains 13 residues.

The chain employs TRBV4-1 and TRBJ1-4, with TRBD1 matching over 9 bases. Trimming took 4 bases from V and 8 from J; bases not matched to a gene: 8. The CDR3 length is 15 residues. The germline V gene has CDR1 MGHRA and CDR2 YSYEKL. CDR3 sequence (DNA): TGCGCCAGCAGCCCACGGGACAGGGTAAGGGAAAAACTGTTTTTT. Residues: CASSPRDRVREKLFF.

A note on this clone: The same CDR3 arises from other DNA sequences in this sample as well. This sequence joins TRBV28 and TRBJ2-1; tentative D call: TRBD1 (6 bases). Trimming pared 5 bases from V and 7 bases from J, leaving 9 bases between. The V gene's germline CDR1 is MDHEN and CDR2 SYDVKM. The length of the CDR3 is 12 residues. The CDR3 loop reads CASSPQGNEQFF. In DNA form, the CDR3 reads TGTGCCAGCAGTCCCCAGGGGAATGAGCAGTTCTTC.

V gene TRBV28 combines with J gene TRBJ2-5; TRBD1 matches 10 bases. CDR1 MDHEN and CDR2 SYDVKM come from the germline V gene. Trimming cost V 6 bases and J 2 bases; bases outside gene matches: 9. This CDR3 has 16 residues. CDR3 coding DNA: TGTGCCAGCAGACCTCCGGGACAGGGGTATCAAGAGACCCAGTACTTC. Its protein product is CASRPPGQGYQETQYF.

A note on this clone: The sample carries other DNA sequences with the same CDR3. J is TRBJ2-3 and V is TRBV19; D remains unclear. CDR3 length: 11 residues. Germline CDR1 reads LNHDA; CDR2 reads SQIVND (reference sequence). With 6 bases removed from V and 6 bases from J, the gap between germline ends came to 7 bases. As DNA, the CDR3 is TGTGCCAGTAGGGCCGGGGATACGCAGTATTTT. This encodes CASRAGDTQYF.

The chain joins TRBV6-1 to TRBJ2-7, with TRBD1 matching 8 bases. Germline-derived CDR1 and CDR2 are MNHNS and SASEGT. V shed 5 bases and J 2 bases; nucleotides not matched to a gene: 5. This CDR3 spans 14 amino acids. The CDR3: CASSSTGGPYEQYF. The CDR3, as DNA: TGTGCCAGCAGTAGCACAGGGGGTCCCTACGAGCAGTACTTC.

The CDR3 DNA sequence: TGTGCCAGCAGTGACCTGACAGGCTCTGGAAACACCATATATTTT. This gives the protein CASSDLTGSGNTIYF. The rearrangement links TRBV6-1 to TRBJ1-3; D may be TRBD1 (6 bases). The CDR3 extends over 15 amino acids. V shed 3 bases and J shed 0 bases, with 9 bases lying between them. The germline V gene encodes CDR1 MNHNS and CDR2 SASEGT.

V gene TRBV5-1 combines with J gene TRBJ1-2, with 7 bases lining up with TRBD1. The CDR3 runs to 14 residues. Germline V gene sequence: CDR1 SGHRS, CDR2 YFSETQ. V was pared by 3 bases and J by 4 bases, with 6 bases of the junction left unmatched. CDR3 sequence (DNA): TGCGCCAGCAGCTGGGGGGACAGCAGCTATGGCTACACCTTC. Translation: CASSWGDSSYGYTF.

In regard to this clone: Other DNA sequences in the same sample also yield this CDR3. The chain joins TRBV5-1 to TRBJ1-5; 8 positions match TRBD1. The CDR3 extends over 14 amino acids. With 4 bases clipped from V and 5 bases from J, the junction kept 5 bases outside the gene matches. CDR1 and CDR2 (germline): SGHRS, YFSETQ. The CDR3 protein is CASSPGQGDQPQHF. CDR3 bases: TGCGCCAGCAGCCCAGGACAGGGTGATCAGCCCCAGCATTTT.

This clone was found once. Other DNA sequences within the sample encode an identical CDR3. This rearrangement joins TRBV20-1 to TRBJ1-1; D remains unclear. This CDR3 is built from 11 residues. V was cut by 3 bases and J by 0 bases, with 2 bases left in between. CDR1 is DFQATT, CDR2 SNEGSKA, per germline (reference sequence). CDR3 residues: CSASVNTEAFF. The CDR3, as DNA: TGCAGTGCTAGCGTGAACACTGAAGCTTTCTTT.

Points on this clone: The sample contains more than one DNA sequence encoding this CDR3. The J gene is TRBJ2-3, the V gene TRBV28; tentatively, D is TRBD2 (6 bases). Looked up from germline, CDR1 is MDHEN and CDR2 is SYDVKM. V lost 3 bases to trimming and J lost 1 base, with 11 bases between them. The CDR3 spans 15 residues. CDR3 bases: TGTGCCAGCAGTTTGGAGGGAGGAGGCACAGATACGCAGTATTTT. It is translated as CASSLEGGGTDTQYF.

The chain recombines TRBV6-4 with TRBJ2-1; D may be TRBD1 or TRBD2 (7 bases each). The length of the CDR3 is 17 residues. The V and J ends lost 3 bases and 0 bases respectively, with 15 bases between them. Germline CDR1 reads MRHNA; CDR2 reads SNTAGT. The CDR3 protein is CASSERGTDSSYNEQFF. In DNA form, the CDR3 reads TGTGCCAGCAGTGAGCGGGGGACAGACAGCTCCTACAATGAGCAGTTCTTC.

The J gene is TRBJ1-5, the V gene TRBV5-8; TRBD1 might be the D (6 bases). This CDR3 is built from 16 residues. Germline CDR1 and CDR2: SGHTS and YDEGEE. The V gene lost 0 bases and the J gene lost 2 bases, with 12 bases spanning the gap. DNA of the CDR3: TGTGCCAGCAGCTTGGTAAGGGGGGGCGGCAATCAGCCCCAGCATTTT. It codes for CASSLVRGGGNQPQHF.

V and J are TRBV27 and TRBJ2-7; the match to TRBD1 covers 8 bases. Trimming cost V 4 bases and J 4 bases; bases outside gene matches: 9. The germline V gene has CDR1 MNHEY and CDR2 SMNVEV (reference sequence). This CDR3 has 15 amino acids. The CDR3 protein is CASSSLDRGAYEQYF. The DNA for the CDR3 is TGTGCCAGCAGTTCCCTTGACAGGGGAGCTTACGAGCAGTACTTC.

The chain employs TRBV27 and TRBJ1-1; weak D call: TRBD1 (5 bases). The CDR3 contains 13 residues. Trimming took 8 bases from V and 0 from J, leaving 10 bases between them. The V gene's germline CDR1 is MNHEY and CDR2 SMNVEV (reference sequence). The CDR3 spells CASRQRVNTEAFF. The CDR3 DNA sequence: TGTGCCAGCCGACAGCGTGTGAACACTGAAGCTTTCTTT.

This chain joins TRBV9 and TRBJ2-1; the match to TRBD2 covers 8 bases. CDR3 length: 17 residues. Germline V gives CDR1 SGDLS, CDR2 YYNGEE. V shed 3 bases, J shed 9 bases, and the junction held 17 bases outside the gene matches. The CDR3 sequence: CASSGTSGGRMSGEQFF. CDR3 nucleotide sequence: TGTGCCAGCAGCGGGACCTCGGGAGGGCGAATGTCTGGTGAGCAGTTCTTC.

V gene TRBV2 combines with J gene TRBJ2-2; D perhaps matches TRBD2 (5 bases). Trimming removed 1 base at V and 6 bases at J, with 9 bases between. The CDR3 consists of 14 residues. Germline V gives CDR1 SNHLY, CDR2 FYNNEI. CDR3 sequence: CASSEGRPAGELFF. The CDR3 coding sequence is TGTGCCAGCAGTGAAGGGAGGCCCGCCGGGGAGCTGTTTTTT.

The chain links TRBV4-1 to TRBJ1-4; D gene uncertain. Trimming removed 0 bases from V and 8 bases from J, with 10 bases in between. Germline values: CDR1 MGHRA, CDR2 YSYEKL. The CDR3 covers 14 residues. The CDR3 nucleotides are TGCGCCAGCAGCCAAGATATTTCGAGGGAAAAACTGTTTTTT. It codes for CASSQDISREKLFF.

V and J are TRBV5-5 and TRBJ2-5; D is possibly TRBD1 (6 bases). The germline V and J ends were trimmed by 0 bases and 5 bases, with 8 bases remaining between them. The CDR3 has 13 residues. CDR1 is SGHKS, CDR2 YYEKEE, per germline (reference sequence). The CDR3 DNA reads as TGTGCCAGCAGCTTGGAGGGGGAGGAGACCCAGTACTTC. Translating gives CASSLEGEETQYF.

This chain links TRBV6-1 with TRBJ1-4; D is possibly TRBD1 (5 bases). Trimming left V 6 bases short and J 7 bases short, with 15 bases between. CDR1 MNHNS and CDR2 SASEGT come from the germline V gene. The CDR3 loop spans 14 amino acids. In DNA form, the CDR3 reads TGTGCCAGCAGGCTATCCAGGACACCTGAAAAACTGTTTTTT. Translating gives CASRLSRTPEKLFF.

The genes are TRBV30 and TRBJ2-7; possible D gene TRBD1, 5 bases. Per the germline V gene, CDR1 is GTSNPN and CDR2 is SVGIG (reference sequence). V lost 0 bases and J lost 2, with 14 bases in between. There are 15 residues in the CDR3. CDR3 coding DNA: TGTGCCTGGAGTGTAGGTCTCCAAGGGGCCTACGAGCAGTACTTC. Amino acids: CAWSVGLQGAYEQYF.

The chain has TRBV28 and TRBJ2-6; D call uncertain. The CDR3 consists of 17 residues. The V gene's germline CDR1 is MDHEN and CDR2 SYDVKM. Trimming shortened V by 3 bases and J by 0 bases, and 12 bases separated the two germline ends. The CDR3 DNA is TGTGCCAGCAGTTTTGGAGTCAAGATCTCTGGGGCCAACGTCCTGACTTTC. Residues: CASSFGVKISGANVLTF.

This clone was counted a single time. The chain employs TRBV5-4 and TRBJ2-1; 7 bases are shared with TRBD2. This CDR3 has 13 residues. J gave up 6 bases and V 2 bases, and 2 bases lay outside the gene matches. The V gene's germline CDR1 is SGHNT and CDR2 YYREEE (reference sequence). The CDR3 reads CASSFPSGNEQFF. CDR3 in DNA: TGTGCCAGCAGCTTCCCTAGCGGCAATGAGCAGTTCTTC. The full variable domain, rest sourced from reference TRBV5-4 and TRBJ2-1, is ETGVTQSPTHLIKTRGQQVTLRCSSQSGHNTVSWYQQALGQGPQFIFQYYREEENGRGNFPPRFSGLQFPNYSSELNVNALELDDSALYLCASSFPSGNEQFFGPGTRLTVL.

V gene TRBV5-4 combines with J gene TRBJ1-4; 7 bases fit TRBD1. Germline V lookup: CDR1 SGHNT, CDR2 YYREEE (reference sequence). The V and J ends lost 2 bases and 5 bases, in that order; junction bases with no gene match: 3. This CDR3 region has 14 residues. The CDR3 sequence: CASSFGGQNEKLFF. CDR3 in DNA: TGTGCCAGCAGCTTTGGGGGACAGAATGAAAAACTGTTTTTT.